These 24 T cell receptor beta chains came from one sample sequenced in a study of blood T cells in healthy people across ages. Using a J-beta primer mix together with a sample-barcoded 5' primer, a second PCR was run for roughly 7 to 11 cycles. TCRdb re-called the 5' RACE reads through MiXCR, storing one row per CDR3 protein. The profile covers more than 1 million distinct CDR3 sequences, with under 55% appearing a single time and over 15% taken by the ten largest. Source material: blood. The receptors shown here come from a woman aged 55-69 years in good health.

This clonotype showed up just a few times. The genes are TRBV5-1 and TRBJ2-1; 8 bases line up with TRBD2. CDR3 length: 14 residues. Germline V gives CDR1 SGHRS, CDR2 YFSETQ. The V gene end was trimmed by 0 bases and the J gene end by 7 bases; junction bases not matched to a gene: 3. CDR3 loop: CASSLEREFNEQFF. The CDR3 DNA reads TGCGCCAGCAGCTTGGAGCGGGAGTTTAATGAGCAGTTCTTC. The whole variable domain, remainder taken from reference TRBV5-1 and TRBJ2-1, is KAGVTQTPRYLIKTRGQQVTLSCSPISGHRSVSWYQQTPGQGLQFLFEYFSETQRNKGNFPGRFSGRQFSNSRSEMNVSTLELGDSALYLCASSLEREFNEQFFGPGTRLTVL.

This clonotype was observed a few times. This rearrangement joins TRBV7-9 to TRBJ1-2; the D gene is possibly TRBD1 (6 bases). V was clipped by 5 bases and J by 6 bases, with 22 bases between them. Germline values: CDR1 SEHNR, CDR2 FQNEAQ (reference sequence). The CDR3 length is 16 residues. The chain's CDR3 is CASSPEAGATPDGYTF. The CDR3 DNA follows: TGTGCCAGCAGCCCAGAAGCAGGGGCCACGCCCGATGGCTACACCTTC. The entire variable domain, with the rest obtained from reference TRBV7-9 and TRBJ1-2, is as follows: DTGVSQNPRHKITKRGQNVTFRCDPISEHNRLYWYRQTLGQGPEFLTYFQNEAQLEKSRLLSDRFSAERPKGSFSTLEIQRTEQGDSAMYLCASSPEAGATPDGYTFGSGTRLTVV.

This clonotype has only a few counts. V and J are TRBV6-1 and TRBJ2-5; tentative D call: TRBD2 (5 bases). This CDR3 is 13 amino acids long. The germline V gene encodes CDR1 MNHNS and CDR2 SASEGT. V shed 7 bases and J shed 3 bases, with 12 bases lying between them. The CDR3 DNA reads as TGTGCCAGCACCGGAGGATCGAAAGAGACCCAGTACTTC. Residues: CASTGGSKETQYF.

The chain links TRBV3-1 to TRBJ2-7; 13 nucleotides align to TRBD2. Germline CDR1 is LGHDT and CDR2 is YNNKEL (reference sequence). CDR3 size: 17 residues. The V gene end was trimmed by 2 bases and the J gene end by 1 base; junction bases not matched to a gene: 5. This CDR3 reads CASSQRLAGGTSYEQYF. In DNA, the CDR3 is TGTGCCAGCAGCCAAAGACTAGCGGGAGGAACATCCTACGAGCAGTACTTC.

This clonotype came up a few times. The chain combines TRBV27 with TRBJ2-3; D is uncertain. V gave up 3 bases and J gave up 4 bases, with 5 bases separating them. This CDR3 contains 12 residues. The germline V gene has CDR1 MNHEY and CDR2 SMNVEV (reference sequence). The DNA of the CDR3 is TGTGCCAGCAGTTTCAGACCAGATACGCAGTATTTT. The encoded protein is CASSFRPDTQYF.

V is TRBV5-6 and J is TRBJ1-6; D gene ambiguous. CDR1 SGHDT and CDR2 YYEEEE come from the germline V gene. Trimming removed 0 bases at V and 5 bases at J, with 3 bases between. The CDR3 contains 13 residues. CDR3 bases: TGTGCCAGCAGCTTGGGGGATAATTCACCCCTCCACTTT. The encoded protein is CASSLGDNSPLHF.

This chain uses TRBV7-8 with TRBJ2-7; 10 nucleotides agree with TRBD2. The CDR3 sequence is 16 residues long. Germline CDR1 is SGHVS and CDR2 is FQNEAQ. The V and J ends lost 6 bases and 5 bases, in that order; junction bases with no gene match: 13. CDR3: CASSPDLAGGRDEQYF. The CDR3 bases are TGTGCCAGCAGTCCAGACTTAGCGGGAGGACGGGACGAGCAGTACTTC.

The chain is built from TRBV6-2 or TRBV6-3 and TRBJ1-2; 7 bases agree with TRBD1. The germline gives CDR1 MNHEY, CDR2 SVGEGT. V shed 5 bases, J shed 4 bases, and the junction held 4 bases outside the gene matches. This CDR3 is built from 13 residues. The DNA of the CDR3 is TGTGCCAGCAGTAAAGACAGGGCCTATGGCTACACCTTC. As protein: CASSKDRAYGYTF.

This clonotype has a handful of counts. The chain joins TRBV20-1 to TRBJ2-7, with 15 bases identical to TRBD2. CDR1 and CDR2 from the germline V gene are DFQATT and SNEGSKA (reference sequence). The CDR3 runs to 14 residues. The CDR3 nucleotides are TGCAGCCGGACTAGCGGGAGGGAAAAGAACGAGCAGTACTTC. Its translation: CSRTSGREKNEQYF.

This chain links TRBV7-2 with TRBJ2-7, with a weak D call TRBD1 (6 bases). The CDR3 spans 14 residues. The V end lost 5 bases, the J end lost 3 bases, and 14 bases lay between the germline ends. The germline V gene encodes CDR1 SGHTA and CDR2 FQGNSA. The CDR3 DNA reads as TGTGCCAGCAGCCCCAACAGGGATTTCTACGAGCAGTACTTC. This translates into CASSPNRDFYEQYF.

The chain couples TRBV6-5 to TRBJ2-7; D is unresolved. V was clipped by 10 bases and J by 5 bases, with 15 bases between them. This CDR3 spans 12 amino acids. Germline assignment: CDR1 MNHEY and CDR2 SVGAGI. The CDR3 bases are TGTGCCACGAACCACAACGGGCACGAGCAGTACTTC. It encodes CATNHNGHEQYF.

The CDR3 bases are TGTGCCAGCAGCCAAGATGGGGGGCAGGTGGGGGAGCAGTACTTC. This gives the protein CASSQDGGQVGEQYF. The V and J genes are TRBV4-2 and TRBJ2-7; D is tentatively TRBD1 or TRBD2 (6 bases each). Trimming shortened V by 0 bases and J by 7 bases, and 16 bases separated the two germline ends. This CDR3 region has 15 residues. Germline V gene sequence: CDR1 LGHNA, CDR2 YNFKEQ.

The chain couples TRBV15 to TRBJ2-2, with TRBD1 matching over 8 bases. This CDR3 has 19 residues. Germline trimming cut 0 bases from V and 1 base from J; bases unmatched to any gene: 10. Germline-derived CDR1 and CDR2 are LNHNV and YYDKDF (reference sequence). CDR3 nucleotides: TGTGCCACCAGCAGAGATTCTTTCTGGACAGGGCTGAACACCGGGGAGCTGTTTTTT. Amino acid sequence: CATSRDSFWTGLNTGELFF.

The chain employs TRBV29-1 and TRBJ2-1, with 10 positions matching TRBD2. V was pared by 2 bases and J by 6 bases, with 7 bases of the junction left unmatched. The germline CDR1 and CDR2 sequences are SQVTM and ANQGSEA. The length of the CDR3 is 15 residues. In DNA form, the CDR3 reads TGCAGCGTTGAAAGCCTAGCGGGAGCACCCAATGAGCAGTTCTTC. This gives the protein CSVESLAGAPNEQFF.

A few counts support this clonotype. The CDR3 reads CASSLISRVGANVLTF. CDR3 DNA: TGTGCCAGCAGCTTAATTAGTAGGGTGGGGGCCAACGTCCTGACTTTC. This chain connects TRBV11-2 to TRBJ2-6; no reliable D call. This CDR3 comprises 16 residues. Between the trimmed V and J ends, which lost 2 bases and 4 bases, there was a span of 12 bases. The V gene's germline CDR1 is SGHAT and CDR2 FQNNGV.

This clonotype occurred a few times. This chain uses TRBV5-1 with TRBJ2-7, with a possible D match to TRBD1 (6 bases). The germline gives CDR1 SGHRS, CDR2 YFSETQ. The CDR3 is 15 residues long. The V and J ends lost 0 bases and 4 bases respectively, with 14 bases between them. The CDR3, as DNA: TGCGCCAGCAGCTTGGATCAGGGGACACGATACGAGCAGTACTTC. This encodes CASSLDQGTRYEQYF.

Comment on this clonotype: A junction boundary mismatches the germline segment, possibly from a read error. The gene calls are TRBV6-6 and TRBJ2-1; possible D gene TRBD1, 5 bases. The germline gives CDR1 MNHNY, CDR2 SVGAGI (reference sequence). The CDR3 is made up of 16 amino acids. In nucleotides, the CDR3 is TGTGCCAGCAGTTACTCCAGGGTTGACTCCTGCAATGAGCAGTTCTTC. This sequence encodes CASSYSRVDSCNEQFF.

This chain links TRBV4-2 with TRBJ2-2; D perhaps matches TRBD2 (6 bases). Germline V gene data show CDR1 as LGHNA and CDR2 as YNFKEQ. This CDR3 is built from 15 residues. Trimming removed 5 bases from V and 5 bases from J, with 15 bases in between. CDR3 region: CASSSSRAGTGELFF. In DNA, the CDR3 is TGTGCCAGCAGCTCAAGTCGTGCGGGAACCGGGGAGCTGTTTTTT.

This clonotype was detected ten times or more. The DNA of the CDR3 is TGCAGTGCTAGCCTTCCAAGGAGTGGCTACACCTTC. Amino acids: CSASLPRSGYTF. The chain has TRBV20-1 and TRBJ1-2; D gene ambiguous. Germline CDR1 and CDR2: DFQATT and SNEGSKA (reference sequence). Trimming shortened V by 3 bases and J by 7 bases, and 12 bases separated the two germline ends. The length of the CDR3 is 12 residues.

Here the CDR3 reads CASSSSDRVWGYNKQYF. The DNA of the CDR3 is TGTGCCAGCAGTTCCTCCGACAGGGTTTGGGGCTACAATAAGCAGTACTTC. The rearrangement links TRBV12-3 or TRBV12-4 to TRBJ2-5; 7 nucleotides match TRBD1. Losses at the gene ends were 4 bases for V and 11 bases for J; bases not matched to a gene: 22. This CDR3 spans 17 amino acids.

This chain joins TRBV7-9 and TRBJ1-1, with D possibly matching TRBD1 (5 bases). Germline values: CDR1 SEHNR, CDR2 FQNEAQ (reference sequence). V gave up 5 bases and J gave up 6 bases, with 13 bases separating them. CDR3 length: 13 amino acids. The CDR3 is CASSREGPAEAFF. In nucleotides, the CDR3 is TGTGCCAGCAGCCGAGAGGGGCCGGCTGAAGCTTTCTTT.

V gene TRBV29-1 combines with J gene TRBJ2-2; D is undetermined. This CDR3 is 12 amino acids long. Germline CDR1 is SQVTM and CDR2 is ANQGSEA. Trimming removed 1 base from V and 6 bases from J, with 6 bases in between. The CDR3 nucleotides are TGCAGCGTTGAAGTCGGGCCCGGGGAGCTGTTTTTT. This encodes CSVEVGPGELFF.

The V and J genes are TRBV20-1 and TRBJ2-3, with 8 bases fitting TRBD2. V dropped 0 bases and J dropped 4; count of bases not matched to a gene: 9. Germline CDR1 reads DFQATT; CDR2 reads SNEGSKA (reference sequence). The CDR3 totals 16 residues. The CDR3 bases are TGCAGTGCTAGAGATCGTGGGACTAGAAGGTCAGATACGCAGTATTTT. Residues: CSARDRGTRRSDTQYF.

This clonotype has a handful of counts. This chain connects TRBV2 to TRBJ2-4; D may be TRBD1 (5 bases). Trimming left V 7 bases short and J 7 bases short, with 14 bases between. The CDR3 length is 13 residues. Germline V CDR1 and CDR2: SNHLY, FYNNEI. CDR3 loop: CASNQGSLNIQYF. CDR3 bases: TGTGCCAGCAACCAGGGTTCCCTGAACATTCAGTACTTC.